This T cell receptor (beta chain) was captured in a study of molecular identifiers for immune sequencing clone quantification. Whole-study results and caveats: Clones above 20 RNA copies contained over 97% of effector molecules and under 1% of naive molecules. In a background of about a million naive cells, spiked Jurkat TCR RNA from one cell was reportedly detectable.

This clonotype was seen only a few times. Its antigen is as yet unknown. Methods described previously, with TCR primers listed, were used for bulk TCR libraries. TCRdb processed the PCR reads anew with MiXCR; each CDR3 protein has one entry. The table has more than 450,000 distinct CDR3 sequences, around 21% seen once; the top ten hold 0.7% to 1%. This receptor was taken from a human donor in good health. Some libraries in this study had Jurkat cell RNA spiked in. Sequencing was done on a sample of naive CD8+ T cells from blood, with Jurkat cell RNA spiked in. Documented subset: FACS-sorted CD8+CD4-CCR7+CD45RA+ naive T cells.

DNA for the CDR3: TGTGCCAGCAGTTTAGTTGGGGTCAGTAGCACAGATACGCAGTATTTT. Amino acids: CASSLVGVSSTDTQYF. The rearrangement links TRBV27 to TRBJ2-3; D not resolved. With 2 bases removed from V and 0 bases from J, the gap between germline ends came to 12 bases. Looked up from germline, CDR1 is MNHEY and CDR2 is SMNVEV (reference sequence). The length of the CDR3 is 16 residues.